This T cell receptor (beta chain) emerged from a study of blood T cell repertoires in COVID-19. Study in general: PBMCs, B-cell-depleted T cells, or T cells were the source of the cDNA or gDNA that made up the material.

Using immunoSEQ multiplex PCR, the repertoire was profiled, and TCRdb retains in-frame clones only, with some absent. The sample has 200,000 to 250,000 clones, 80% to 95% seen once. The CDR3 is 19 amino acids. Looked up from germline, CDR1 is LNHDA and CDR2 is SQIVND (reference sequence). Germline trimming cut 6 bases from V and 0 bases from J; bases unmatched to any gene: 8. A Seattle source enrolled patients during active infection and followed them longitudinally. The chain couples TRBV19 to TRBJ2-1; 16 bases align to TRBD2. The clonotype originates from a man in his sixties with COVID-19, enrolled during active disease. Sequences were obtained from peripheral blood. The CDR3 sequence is CASSSIGTSGRDSYNEQFF. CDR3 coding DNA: TGTGCCAGTAGCTCCATTGGGACTAGCGGGAGGGACTCCTACAATGAGCAGTTCTTC.